This T cell receptor beta chain was obtained from a study of vaccination and CD4 T cells after COVID-19. The overall study: Stimulation used overlapping spike peptides from SARS-CoV-2, HCoV-NL63, HCoV-OC43 and HCoV-229E.

Stated treatment: roughly 10-day PBMC culture with coronavirus spike peptide pools or control peptides (ViraFEST assay). Per the germline V gene, CDR1 is LNHNV and CDR2 is YYDKDF (reference sequence). The CDR3 totals 15 residues. V lost 0 bases and J 3 bases, leaving 9 bases between the germline ends. About this clonotype: Its target is unknown.

With the Oncomine TCR Beta short-read assay, DNA from cultured CD4+ T cells was sequenced. TCRdb redid the calling of the PCR reads with MiXCR, one entry per CDR3 protein. The table shows about 12,000 distinct CDR3 sequences, with 60% occurring only once. This receptor was taken from a human donor who had recovered from COVID-19. The specimen was CD4+ T cells from blood, cultured in vitro, collected before SARS-CoV-2 vaccination. This chain connects TRBV15 to TRBJ1-5, with a possible D match to TRBD1 (5 bases). The CDR3 is CATSREAGNNQPQHF. The CDR3 DNA is TGTGCCACCAGCAGAGAAGCAGGGAACAATCAGCCCCAGCATTTT.